The 15 T cell receptor beta chains presented below share a single source sample, sequenced in a study of cytomegalovirus exposure and HLA in healthy donors. Primers included in the PCR were 60 Vbeta and 13 Jbeta primers. The assay was immunoSEQ multiplex PCR, and TCRdb's table has in-frame clones only and misses some. The sample contains about 130,000 clones, roughly 80% of which appear only once. Sequencing was done on a sample of PBMCs. The source of these receptors is a man under 40 in good health and CMV-seropositive.

This sequence joins TRBV18 and TRBJ2-7; TRBD2 agrees at 8 bases. Germline CDR1 and CDR2: KGHSH and LQKENI. V lost 2 bases, J lost 2 bases, and 20 bases stayed unmatched. The CDR3 loop spans 20 amino acids. CDR3: CASSPEKSGTRLNVAYEQYF. The CDR3 region has the DNA TGTGCCAGCTCACCAGAAAAATCCGGGACTAGATTGAATGTTGCCTACGAGCAGTACTTC. The full variable domain, with the rest looked up from reference TRBV18 and TRBJ2-7, is NAGVMQNPRHLVRRRGQEARLRCSPMKGHSHVYWYRQLPEEGLKFMVYLQKENIIDESGMPKERFSAEFPKEGPSILRIQQVVRGDSAAYFCASSPEKSGTRLNVAYEQYFGPGTRLTVT.

CDR3 nucleotide sequence: TGCGCCAGCAGCCAAGGGATAGCGGGGTCCTACGAGCAGTACTTC. Protein product: CASSQGIAGSYEQYF. The chain links TRBV4-3 to TRBJ2-7, with 8 bases aligning to TRBD2. This CDR3 has 15 amino acids. In germline, CDR1 is LGHNA, CDR2 YSLEER. V shed 1 base, J shed 1 base, and the junction held 3 bases outside the gene matches.

This clone has only a few counts. This sequence joins TRBV19 and TRBJ1-1, with D perhaps matching TRBD1 (5 bases). Trimming pared 6 bases from V and 1 base from J, leaving 18 bases between. CDR3 length: 16 amino acids. Germline V CDR1 and CDR2: LNHDA, SQIVND (reference sequence). CDR3 sequence: CASSKSRQTENTEAFF. The DNA of the CDR3 is TGTGCCAGTAGCAAATCACGACAGACCGAGAACACTGAAGCTTTCTTT. Filled out from reference TRBV19 and TRBJ1-1, the complete variable domain reads DGGITQSPKYLFRKEGQNVTLSCEQNLNHDAMYWYRQDPGQGLRLIYYSQIVNDFQKGDIAEGYSVSREKKESFPLTVTSAQKNPTAFYLCASSKSRQTENTEAFFGQGTRLTVV.

This clone was seen a few times. At one end, the junction sequence differs from germline, possibly due to a read error. The chain employs TRBV7-2 and TRBJ2-1; the match to TRBD2 covers 9 bases. The CDR3 loop spans 16 amino acids. Germline CDR1 and CDR2: SGHTA and FQGNSA. Here the CDR3 DNA reads TGTGCCGGCAGCCCGAGACTAGCGGCCTTCTACAATGAGCAGTTCTTC. It yields the protein CAGSPRLAAFYNEQFF.

V usage is TRBV5-4 and J usage is TRBJ1-1; the D gene is possibly TRBD1 (6 bases). The CDR3 loop spans 13 amino acids. CDR1 is SGHNT, CDR2 YYREEE, per germline (reference sequence). The ends were cut back, 2 bases at V and 12 bases at J, with 17 bases in the middle. CDR3: CASSFSRGILSFF. Written as DNA, the CDR3 is TGTGCCAGCAGCTTTAGCAGGGGAATACTATCTTTCTTT.

This clone was found a few times. The gene calls are TRBV13 and TRBJ2-7, with TRBD1 matching over 9 bases. V trimming: 1 base; J trimming: 9 bases; junction bases outside the gene matches: 13. The germline V gene has CDR1 PRHDT and CDR2 FYEKMQ (reference sequence). There are 16 residues in the CDR3. For the CDR3, the DNA is TGTGCCAGCAGCTTAGAGGAGAGGGACAGGGCTGAGGGGCAGTACTTC. As protein: CASSLEERDRAEGQYF.

The CDR3 nucleotides read TGTGCCAGCAGTTTAGGACAGGGGAGGGATACGCAGTATTTT. It specifies CASSLGQGRDTQYF. V usage is TRBV27 and J usage is TRBJ2-3; 9 nucleotides match TRBD1. V shed 2 bases and J 6 bases; nucleotides not matched to a gene: 3. The CDR3 is 14 amino acids. Germline-derived CDR1 and CDR2 are MNHEY and SMNVEV (reference sequence).

The sample holds a few counts of this clone. This rearrangement joins TRBV28 to TRBJ2-5; possible D gene TRBD1, 6 bases. TRBJ2-7 matches the DNA end more closely, so the J call is doubtful. This CDR3 comprises 13 residues. Germline values: CDR1 MDHEN, CDR2 SYDVKM. CDR3 loop: CASSFPTGSEQYF. As DNA, the CDR3 is TGTGCCAGCAGTTTCCCCACAGGGAGCGAGCAGTACTTC.

This clone was observed once. V is TRBV5-8 and J is TRBJ1-1; 7 nucleotides align to TRBD1. The CDR3 extends over 15 amino acids. Germline loops: CDR1 SGHTS, CDR2 YDEGEE. The V gene end was trimmed by 4 bases and the J gene end by 0 bases; junction bases not matched to a gene: 6. The CDR3 coding sequence is TGTGCCAGCAGCACGGGGGACAGAATGAACACTGAAGCTTTCTTT. Amino acid sequence: CASSTGDRMNTEAFF. Using reference TRBV5-8 and TRBJ1-1 for the parts outside the CDR3, the full variable domain is EAGVTQSPTHLIKTRGQQATLRCSPISGHTSVYWYQQALGLGLQFLLWYDEGEERNRGNFPPRFSGRQFPNYSSELNVNALELEDSALYLCASSTGDRMNTEAFFGQGTRLTVV.

This clone was counted between two and nine times. V gene TRBV30 combines with J gene TRBJ1-4; a possible D gene is TRBD1 (5 bases). The V gene's germline CDR1 is GTSNPN and CDR2 SVGIG (reference sequence). This CDR3 spans 15 amino acids. V lost 2 bases to trimming and J lost 8 bases, with 18 bases between them. CDR3 sequence reads: CAWSTLTGRGEKLFF. CDR3 DNA: TGTGCCTGGAGTACCCTGACCGGGAGGGGAGAAAAACTGTTTTTT.

This clone was detected once. CDR3 region: CASSESPGNGYTF. The CDR3 DNA is TGTGCCAGCAGCGAATCCCCAGGGAATGGCTACACCTTC. This chain joins TRBV6-1 and TRBJ1-2; D might be TRBD1 (5 bases). With 6 bases removed from V and 6 bases from J, the gap between germline ends came to 14 bases. Germline CDR1 reads MNHNS; CDR2 reads SASEGT. CDR3 length: 13 amino acids.

This clone was detected ten times or more. The chain recombines TRBV4-3 with TRBJ1-5; TRBD1 agrees at 12 bases. In germline, CDR1 is LGHNA, CDR2 YSLEER. The V and J ends lost 4 bases and 0 bases, in that order; junction bases with no gene match: 7. This CDR3 comprises 18 residues. The CDR3 nucleotides are TGCGCCAGCAGCCCTACCGGGACAGGGGGCTATAGCAATCAGCCCCAGCATTTT. It specifies CASSPTGTGGYSNQPQHF.

V and J are TRBV5-1 and TRBJ2-7; tentatively, D is TRBD1 (6 bases). CDR1 SGHRS and CDR2 YFSETQ come from the germline V gene. The CDR3 totals 16 residues. V was trimmed by 0 bases and J by 0 bases, leaving 13 bases between them. CDR3 DNA sequence: TGCGCCAGCAGCTTGGAAGGGGGATTCAGCTCCTACGAGCAGTACTTC. Its translation is CASSLEGGFSSYEQYF.

This clone came up a few times. V is TRBV5-1 and J is TRBJ1-2, with 7 bases that match TRBD1. Germline CDR1 and CDR2: SGHRS and YFSETQ. The J segment lost 2 bases and the V segment lost 1 base, leaving 2 bases of the junction unmatched. The CDR3 spans 14 residues. CDR3 coding DNA: TGCGCCAGCAGCTTGACAGGGGAAAACTATGGCTACACCTTC. Amino acid sequence: CASSLTGENYGYTF.

The chain joins TRBV6-1 to TRBJ2-7, with D tentatively TRBD2 (7 bases). The CDR3 length is 15 residues. V was trimmed by 2 bases and J by 2 bases, leaving 13 bases between them. The germline V gene encodes CDR1 MNHNS and CDR2 SASEGT. CDR3 sequence reads: CASSETGEGAYEQYF. In nucleotides, the CDR3 is TGTGCCAGCAGTGAAACGGGGGAGGGGGCCTACGAGCAGTACTTC.